Listed below are T cell receptor beta chains from one sample, sequenced in a study of cytomegalovirus exposure and HLA in healthy donors. Only in-frame clones appear in the TCRdb table, and some are missing; sequencing was by immunoSEQ multiplex PCR. This repertoire shows more than 95,000 clones, over 60% found once; its top ten account for 4.5% to 7%. Sequencing was performed on PBMCs. These receptors were collected from a man between 60 and 75 years old in good health and CMV-seropositive. Both conserved end residues are part of each CDR3. D genes are given only for firm matches. Some rows have no size entry. The others give once, few or many, or a class for an expanded clone.

cdr3_nt: TGTGCCAGCAGCACGCCCGCGGGGACAGGGGTTAACTATGGCTACACCTTC
cdr3_aa: CASSTPAGTGVNYGYTF
j_call: TRBJ1-2
v_call: TRBV7-9
clone_size: NA
d_call: TRBD1

cdr3_nt: TGTGCCAGTAGCATCAGGCTGGAAAGCAATCAGCCCCAGCATTTT
cdr3_aa: CASSIRLESNQPQHF
j_call: TRBJ1-5
v_call: TRBV19
clone_size: few
d_call: NA

cdr3_nt: TGTGCCAGCAGCCCAGGACAGGGGACCCTCTACGAGCAGTACTTC
cdr3_aa: CASSPGQGTLYEQYF
j_call: TRBJ2-7
v_call: TRBV7-9
clone_size: NA
d_call: TRBD1

cdr3_nt: TGCAGTGTCCAGGGGCGCCCAGATACGCAGTATTTT
cdr3_aa: CSVQGRPDTQYF
j_call: TRBJ2-3
v_call: TRBV29-1
clone_size: NA
d_call: NA

cdr3_nt: TGTTCCAGCGCGGGCTACAATCAGCCCCAGCATTTT
cdr3_aa: CSSAGYNQPQHF
j_call: TRBJ1-5
v_call: TRBV7-9
clone_size: NA
d_call: NA

cdr3_nt: TGTGCCAGCAGTACAGGGAGGGTTAACTATGGCTACACCTTC
cdr3_aa: CASSTGRVNYGYTF
j_call: TRBJ1-2
v_call: TRBV6-5
clone_size: NA
d_call: NA

cdr3_nt: TGTGCCAGCAGCTCCCAAATTGGGCGGGGGTCGATGTACGAGCAGTACTTC
cdr3_aa: CASSSQIGRGSMYEQYF
j_call: TRBJ2-7
v_call: TRBV9
clone_size: once
d_call: TRBD2

cdr3_nt: TGTGCCAGCAGTTACTCGGCAGGGGTAGAAACTGAAGCTTTCTTT
cdr3_aa: CASSYSAGVETEAFF
j_call: TRBJ1-1
v_call: TRBV6-5
clone_size: NA
d_call: NA

cdr3_nt: TGTGCCAGCAGGCAGGGGGCAGGAGGCTACACCTTC
cdr3_aa: CASRQGAGGYTF
j_call: TRBJ1-2
v_call: TRBV2
clone_size: NA
d_call: TRBD1

cdr3_nt: TGTGCCAGCTCACCACCCCGGGGTCTCCAAGAGACCCAGTACTTC
cdr3_aa: CASSPPRGLQETQYF
j_call: TRBJ2-5
v_call: TRBV18
clone_size: NA
d_call: NA

cdr3_nt: TGCGCCAGCAGCCAGAGCACAGGGGTCGGAGGTGGCTACACCTTC
cdr3_aa: CASSQSTGVGGGYTF
j_call: TRBJ1-2
v_call: TRBV4-3
clone_size: few
d_call: TRBD1